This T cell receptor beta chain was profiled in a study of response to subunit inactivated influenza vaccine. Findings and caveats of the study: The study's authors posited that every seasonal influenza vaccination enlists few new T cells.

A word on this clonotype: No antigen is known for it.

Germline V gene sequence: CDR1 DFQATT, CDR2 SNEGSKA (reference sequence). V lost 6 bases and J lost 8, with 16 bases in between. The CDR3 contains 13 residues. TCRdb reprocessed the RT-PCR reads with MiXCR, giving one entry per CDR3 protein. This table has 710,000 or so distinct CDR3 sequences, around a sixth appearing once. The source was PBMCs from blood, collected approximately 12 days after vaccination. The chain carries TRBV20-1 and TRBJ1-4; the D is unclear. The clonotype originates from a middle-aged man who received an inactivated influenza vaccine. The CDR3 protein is CSATGLGGEKLFF. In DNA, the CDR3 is TGCAGTGCGACGGGCCTAGGAGGGGAAAAACTGTTTTTT.